The T cell receptor beta chain under discussion was sequenced for a study of blood T cell repertoires in COVID-19. Study overall: Whether acute or convalescent, the COVID-19 samples came from the United States, Italy and Spain. T cells, B-cell-depleted T cells, or PBMCs supplied cDNA or gDNA.

Germline V lookup: CDR1 LGHDT, CDR2 YNNKEL (reference sequence). The CDR3 loop spans 12 amino acids. V was pared by 4 bases and J by 6 bases, with 10 bases between. Libraries were prepared by immunoSEQ multiplex PCR; TCRdb keeps only in-frame clonotypes and omits some of them. The data show 180,000 or so clones, 86% seen once. Grouping used clinical history reported by participants in a survey and questionnaire. The clonotype comes from a man aged 35 to 55 with acute COVID-19. Sequenced: PBMCs or T cells enriched from blood (not recorded which). The chain recombines TRBV3-1 (or the pseudogene TRBV3-2) with TRBJ2-7, with D uncertain. The CDR3, as DNA: TGTGCCAGCAGCCGCGGAGAGGCCGAGCAGTACTTC. Translating gives CASSRGEAEQYF.